A single T cell receptor (beta chain) is shown here with its context. Its antigen is unknown. There are no base qualities to consult, and no much larger clone falls within one base. The library was obtained by the immunoSEQ multiplex PCR assay. TCRdb limited this immuneACCESS table to in-frame rearrangements with V and J called. A share of clones is missing; checked studies link under half to unresolved V genes, and the rest is unexplained. This sample holds about 160,000 clones; around nine tenths were observed only once. The top ten constitute around 11% of the sample. These data belong to a study of control samples from healthy donors and cancer patients (dated by TCRdb to between 2020 and 2021). From a lookup of the germline V gene (reference sequence), CDR1 and CDR2 are SEHNR and FQNEAQ. Unmatched junction bases come to 11, with V trimmed by 3 bases and J by 11 bases. The CDR3 has 14 amino acids, counting the end cysteine and phenylalanine. Kept here is only the CDR3 DNA, which spans 42 bases and is read in frame from base 1.

This receptor was identified in a man aged 25-45 years in good health. The chain uses TRBV7-9 and TRBJ1-1, and 8 junction bases match TRBD1. The sequenced sample was blood. The nucleotide sequence reads as follows: TGTGCCAGCAGCTTGACAGGGGAGGTAGGGGAGGCTTTCTTT. Its product reads: CASSLTGEVGEAFF.